Listed here are 7 T cell receptor beta chains from one sample, sequenced in a study of sequential checkpoint blockade in melanoma. Sequencing used immunoSEQ multiplex PCR; TCRdb keeps in-frame clones, though not all of them. This repertoire shows some 4,100 clones, roughly a fifth found once; its top ten account for roughly 22%. Regarding treatment: randomized to nivolumab then ipilimumab (arm A) or the reverse (arm B). The sequencing here drew on tumor tissue (inferred from file names), taken from a patient given nivolumab and ipilimumab in sequence. These receptors originate from a human patient with melanoma. Some clones in this sample may be carry-over from other donors' samples.

This clone was picked up a small number of times. V usage is TRBV27 and J usage is TRBJ2-1; D may be TRBD2 (7 bases). Germline assignment: CDR1 MNHEY and CDR2 SMNVEV (reference sequence). V lost 9 bases and J 5 bases, leaving 17 bases between the germline ends. The CDR3 spans 14 residues. CDR3 nucleotides: TGTGCCAGTAGCGATGGCGGGGGCCACAATGAGCAGTTCTTC. Residues: CASSDGGGHNEQFF.

This clone has a handful of counts. The gene calls are TRBV6-8 and TRBJ2-3; 9 nucleotides line up with TRBD2. CDR1 is MNHGY, CDR2 SAAAGT, per germline. The junction had 11 bases not matched to a gene; V was cut back by 8 bases and J by 8 bases. The CDR3 covers 14 residues. The CDR3 DNA reads TGTGCCAGCGCGCAGGGACTAGCCCTCGGTACGCAGTATTTT. Translation: CASAQGLALGTQYF.

This clone was detected only a few times. This rearrangement joins TRBV4-1 to TRBJ1-5, with no clear D. Germline V CDR1 and CDR2: MGHRA, YSYEKL. V was pared by 4 bases and J by 3 bases, with 7 bases between. CDR3 size: 13 residues. The CDR3 loop reads CASSLGFNQPQHF. DNA for the CDR3: TGCGCCAGCAGCCTCGGTTTCAATCAGCCCCAGCATTTT.

The J gene is TRBJ1-1, the V gene TRBV6-8; no clear D gene. V lost 7 bases and J 4 bases, leaving 13 bases between the germline ends. Per germline, CDR1 MNHGY and CDR2 SAAAGT. The CDR3 loop spans 13 amino acids. In DNA, the CDR3 is TGTGCCAGCATTAACGGGCTGGGCACTGAAGCTTTCTTT. Its protein is CASINGLGTEAFF.

This clone was found a few times. This chain connects TRBV19 to TRBJ2-2; D call uncertain. Trimming cost V 6 bases and J 2 bases, with 7 bases left between them. Germline loops: CDR1 LNHDA, CDR2 SQIVND (reference sequence). The CDR3 is made up of 13 amino acids. Written as DNA, the CDR3 is TGTGCCAGTAGGACACCCAACACCGGGGAGCTGTTTTTT. It specifies CASRTPNTGELFF. Based on the CDR3 plus reference TRBV19 and TRBJ2-2, the full variable domain is DGGITQSPKYLFRKEGQNVTLSCEQNLNHDAMYWYRQDPGQGLRLIYYSQIVNDFQKGDIAEGYSVSREKKESFPLTVTSAQKNPTAFYLCASRTPNTGELFFGEGSRLTVL.

The sample holds a few counts of this clone. The chain couples TRBV9 to TRBJ2-5; D might be TRBD1 or TRBD2, each matching 5 bases. Deletions cut 0 bases from V and 1 base from J, with 13 bases between. CDR3 length equals 16 residues. Germline CDR1 is SGDLS and CDR2 is YYNGEE. The CDR3, as DNA: TGTGCCAGCAGCGTAGCCCCGAGGGGTAGCCAAGAGACCCAGTACTTC. The encoded protein is CASSVAPRGSQETQYF.

This clone has only a few counts. V gene TRBV4-1 combines with J gene TRBJ1-5, with a weak D call TRBD1 (5 bases). Germline-derived CDR1 and CDR2 are MGHRA and YSYEKL. The V gene lost 1 base and the J gene lost 1 base, with 14 bases spanning the gap. This CDR3 is built from 17 residues. CDR3 sequence: CASSQVLGEVSNQPQHF. CDR3 sequence (DNA): TGCGCCAGCAGCCAAGTTTTGGGGGAGGTGAGCAATCAGCCCCAGCATTTT.